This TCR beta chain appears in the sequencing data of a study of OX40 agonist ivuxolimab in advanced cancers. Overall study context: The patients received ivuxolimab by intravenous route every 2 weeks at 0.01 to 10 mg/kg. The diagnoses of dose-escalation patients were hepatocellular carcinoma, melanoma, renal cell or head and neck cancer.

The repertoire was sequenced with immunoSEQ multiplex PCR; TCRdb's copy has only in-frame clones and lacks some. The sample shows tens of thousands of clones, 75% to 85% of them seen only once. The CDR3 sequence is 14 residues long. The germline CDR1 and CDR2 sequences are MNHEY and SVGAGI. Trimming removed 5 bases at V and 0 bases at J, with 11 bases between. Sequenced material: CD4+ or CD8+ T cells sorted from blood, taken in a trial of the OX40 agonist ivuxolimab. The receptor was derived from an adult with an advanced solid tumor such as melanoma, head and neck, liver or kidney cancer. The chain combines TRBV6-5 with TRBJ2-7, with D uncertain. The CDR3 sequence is CASSRIQSSYEQYF. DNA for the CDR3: TGTGCCAGCAGTCGGATACAGAGCTCCTACGAGCAGTACTTC.